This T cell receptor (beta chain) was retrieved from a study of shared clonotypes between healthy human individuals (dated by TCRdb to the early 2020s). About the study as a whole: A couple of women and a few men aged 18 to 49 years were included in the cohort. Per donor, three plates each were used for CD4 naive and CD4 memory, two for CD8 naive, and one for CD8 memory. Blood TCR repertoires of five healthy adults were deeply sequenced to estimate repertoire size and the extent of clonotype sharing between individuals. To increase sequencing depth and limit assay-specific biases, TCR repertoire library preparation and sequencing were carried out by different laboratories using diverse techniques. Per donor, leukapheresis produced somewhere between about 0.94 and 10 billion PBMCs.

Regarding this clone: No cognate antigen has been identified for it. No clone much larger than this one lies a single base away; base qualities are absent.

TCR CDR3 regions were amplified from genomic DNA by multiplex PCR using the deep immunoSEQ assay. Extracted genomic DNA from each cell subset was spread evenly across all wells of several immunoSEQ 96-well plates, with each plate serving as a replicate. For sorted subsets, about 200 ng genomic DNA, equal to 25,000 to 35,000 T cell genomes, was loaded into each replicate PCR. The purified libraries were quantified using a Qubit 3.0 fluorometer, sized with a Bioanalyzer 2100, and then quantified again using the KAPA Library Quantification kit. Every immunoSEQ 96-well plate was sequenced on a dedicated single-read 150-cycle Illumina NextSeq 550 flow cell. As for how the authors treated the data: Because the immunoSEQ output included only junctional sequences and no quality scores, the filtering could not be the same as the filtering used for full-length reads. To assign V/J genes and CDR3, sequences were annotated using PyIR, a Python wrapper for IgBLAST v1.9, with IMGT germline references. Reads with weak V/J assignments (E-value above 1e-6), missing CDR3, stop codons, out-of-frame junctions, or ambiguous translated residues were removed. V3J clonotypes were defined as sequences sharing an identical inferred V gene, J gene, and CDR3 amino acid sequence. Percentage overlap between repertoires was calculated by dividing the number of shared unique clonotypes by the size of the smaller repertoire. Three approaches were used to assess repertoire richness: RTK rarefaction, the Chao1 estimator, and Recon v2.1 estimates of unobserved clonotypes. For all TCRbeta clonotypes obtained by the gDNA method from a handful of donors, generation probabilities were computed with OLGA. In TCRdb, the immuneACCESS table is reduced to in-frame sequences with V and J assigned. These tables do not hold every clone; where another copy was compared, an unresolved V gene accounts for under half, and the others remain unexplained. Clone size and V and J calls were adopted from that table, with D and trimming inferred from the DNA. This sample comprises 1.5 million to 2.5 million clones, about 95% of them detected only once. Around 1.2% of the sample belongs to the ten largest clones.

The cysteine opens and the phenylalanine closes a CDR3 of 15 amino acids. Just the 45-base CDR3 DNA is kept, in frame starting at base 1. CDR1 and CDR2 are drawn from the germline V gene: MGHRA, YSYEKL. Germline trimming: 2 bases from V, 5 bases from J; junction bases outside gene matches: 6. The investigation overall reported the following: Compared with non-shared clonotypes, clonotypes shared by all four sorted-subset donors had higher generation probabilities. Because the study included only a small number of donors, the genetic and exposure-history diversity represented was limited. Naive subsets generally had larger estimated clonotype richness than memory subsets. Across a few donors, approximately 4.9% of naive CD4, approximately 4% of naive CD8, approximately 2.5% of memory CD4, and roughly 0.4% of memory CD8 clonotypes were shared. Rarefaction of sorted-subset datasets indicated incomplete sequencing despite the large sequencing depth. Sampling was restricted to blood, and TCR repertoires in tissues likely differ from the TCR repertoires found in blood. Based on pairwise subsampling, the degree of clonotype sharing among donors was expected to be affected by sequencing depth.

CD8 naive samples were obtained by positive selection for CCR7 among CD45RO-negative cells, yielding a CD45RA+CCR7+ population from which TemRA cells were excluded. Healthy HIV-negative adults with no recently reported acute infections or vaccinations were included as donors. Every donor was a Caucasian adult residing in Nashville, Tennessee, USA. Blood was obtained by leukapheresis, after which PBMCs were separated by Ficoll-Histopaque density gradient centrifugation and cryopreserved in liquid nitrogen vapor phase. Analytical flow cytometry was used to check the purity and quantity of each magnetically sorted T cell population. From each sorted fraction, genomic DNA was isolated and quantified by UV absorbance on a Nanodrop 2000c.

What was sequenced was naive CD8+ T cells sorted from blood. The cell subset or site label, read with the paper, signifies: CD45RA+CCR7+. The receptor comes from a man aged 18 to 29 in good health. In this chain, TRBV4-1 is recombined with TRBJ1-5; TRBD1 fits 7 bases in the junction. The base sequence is TGCGCCAGCAGCCAAAAACAGGGGCTAGATCAGCCCCAGCATTTT. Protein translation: CASSQKQGLDQPQHF.